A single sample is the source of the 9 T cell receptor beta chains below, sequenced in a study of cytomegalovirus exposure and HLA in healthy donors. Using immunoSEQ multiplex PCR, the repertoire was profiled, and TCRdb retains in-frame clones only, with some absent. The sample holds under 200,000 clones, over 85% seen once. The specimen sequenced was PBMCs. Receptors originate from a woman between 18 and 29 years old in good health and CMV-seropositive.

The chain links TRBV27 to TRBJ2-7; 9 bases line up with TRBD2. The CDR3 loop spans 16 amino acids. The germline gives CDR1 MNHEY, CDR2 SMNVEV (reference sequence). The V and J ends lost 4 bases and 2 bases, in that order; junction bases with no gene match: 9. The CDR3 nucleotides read TGTGCCAGCAGTTCGCCTAGGACTAGCGTCCCCTACGAGCAGTACTTC. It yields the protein CASSSPRTSVPYEQYF.

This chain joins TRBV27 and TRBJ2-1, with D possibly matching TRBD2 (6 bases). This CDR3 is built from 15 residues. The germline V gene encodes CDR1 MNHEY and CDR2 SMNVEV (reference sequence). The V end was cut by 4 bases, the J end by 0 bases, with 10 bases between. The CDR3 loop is CASSSGGFSYNEQFF. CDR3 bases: TGTGCCAGCAGTTCTGGGGGGTTCTCCTACAATGAGCAGTTCTTC.

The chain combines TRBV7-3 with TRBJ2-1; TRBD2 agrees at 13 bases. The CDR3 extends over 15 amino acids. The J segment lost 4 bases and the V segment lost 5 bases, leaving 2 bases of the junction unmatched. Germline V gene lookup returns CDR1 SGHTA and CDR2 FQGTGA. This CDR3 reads CASSKLAGGYNEQFF. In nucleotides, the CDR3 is TGTGCCAGCAGCAAACTAGCGGGAGGGTACAATGAGCAGTTCTTC.

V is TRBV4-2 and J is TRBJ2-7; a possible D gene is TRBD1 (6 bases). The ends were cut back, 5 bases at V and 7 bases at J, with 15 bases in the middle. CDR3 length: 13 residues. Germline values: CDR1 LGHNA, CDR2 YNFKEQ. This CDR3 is CASSNRGGREQYF. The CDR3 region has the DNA TGTGCCAGCAGCAACCGAGGGGGACGGGAGCAGTACTTC.

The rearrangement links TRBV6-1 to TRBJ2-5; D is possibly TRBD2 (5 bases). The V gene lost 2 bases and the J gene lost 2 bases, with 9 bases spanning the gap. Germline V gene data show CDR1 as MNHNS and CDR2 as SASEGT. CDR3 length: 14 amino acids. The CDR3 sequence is CASSELGGQETQYF. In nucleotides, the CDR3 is TGTGCCAGCAGTGAACTAGGAGGTCAAGAGACCCAGTACTTC.

The CDR3 sequence: CASSLFSGINEQFF. The DNA for the CDR3 is TGTGCCAGCAGCTTATTTTCAGGGATCAATGAGCAGTTCTTC. The chain joins TRBV7-9 to TRBJ2-1; TRBD1 is a possible D gene (5 bases). The V and J ends lost 2 bases and 6 bases respectively, with 11 bases between them. From germline, CDR1 is SEHNR and CDR2 FQNEAQ (reference sequence). CDR3 length: 14 amino acids. Combining the CDR3 with reference TRBV7-9 and TRBJ2-1 gives the whole variable domain DTGVSQNPRHKITKRGQNVTFRCDPISEHNRLYWYRQTLGQGPEFLTYFQNEAQLEKSRLLSDRFSAERPKGSFSTLEIQRTEQGDSAMYLCASSLFSGINEQFFGPGTRLTVL.

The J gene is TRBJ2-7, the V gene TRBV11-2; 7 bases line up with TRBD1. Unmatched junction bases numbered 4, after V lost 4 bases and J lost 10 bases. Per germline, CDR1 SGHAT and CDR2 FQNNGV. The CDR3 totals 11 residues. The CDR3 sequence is CASSSGQDQYF. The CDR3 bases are TGTGCCAGCAGCTCCGGACAGGACCAGTACTTC. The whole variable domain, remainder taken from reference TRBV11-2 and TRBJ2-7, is EAGVAQSPRYKIIEKRQSVAFWCNPISGHATLYWYQQILGQGPKLLIQFQNNGVVDDSQLPKDRFSAERLKGVDSTLKIQPAKLEDSAVYLCASSSGQDQYFGPGTRLTVT.

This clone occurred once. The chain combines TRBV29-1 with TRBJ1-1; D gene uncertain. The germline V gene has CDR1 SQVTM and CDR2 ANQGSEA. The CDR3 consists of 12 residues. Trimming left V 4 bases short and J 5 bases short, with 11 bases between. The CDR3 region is CSVGRSGTEAFF. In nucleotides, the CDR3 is TGCAGCGTTGGGCGATCGGGGACTGAAGCTTTCTTT. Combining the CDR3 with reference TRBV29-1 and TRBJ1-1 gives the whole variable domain SAVISQKPSRDICQRGTSLTIQCQVDSQVTMMFWYRQQPGQSLTLIATANQGSEATYESGFVIDKFPISRPNLTFSTLTVSNMSPEDSSIYLCSVGRSGTEAFFGQGTRLTVV.

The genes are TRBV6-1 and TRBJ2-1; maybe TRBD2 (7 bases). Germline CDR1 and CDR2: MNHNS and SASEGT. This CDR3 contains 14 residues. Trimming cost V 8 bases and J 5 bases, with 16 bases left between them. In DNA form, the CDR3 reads TGTGCCAGCTTGGGCGGGGGCAGACACAATGAGCAGTTCTTC. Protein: CASLGGGRHNEQFF.